The next 31 T cell receptor beta chains were all read from a single sample in a study of T-cell reconstitution after alpha-beta-depleted transplantation in children. Unique molecular identifiers were incorporated into the prepared TCRbeta library. MiXCR, run by TCRdb on the PCR reads, gives a single entry per CDR3 protein. The repertoire includes 450,000 to 600,000 distinct CDR3 sequences, about 31% of them detected once, and less than 2.5% sits in the top ten. Sequencing used PBMCs from the stem cell graft donor, obtained from the stem cell graft. Every receptor here comes from a human donor who donated a stem cell graft to a child with aplastic anemia.

Remarks on this clonotype: One end of the junction does not line up with germline, which may come from a read error. The V call is TRBV6-2 or TRBV6-3, the J call TRBJ2-1, with 11 bases matching TRBD2. Germline CDR1 reads MNHEY; CDR2 reads SVGEGT. The CDR3 extends over 13 amino acids. CDR3: CASSFDSGLAVIF. The DNA for the CDR3 is TGTGCCAGCAGTTTTGATTCGGGACTAGCGGTAATCTTC.

The chain recombines TRBV10-2 with TRBJ2-3, with D unclear. The germline CDR1 and CDR2 sequences are WSHSY and SAAADI. The CDR3 has 13 amino acids. V lost 5 bases and J lost 0, with 6 bases in between. CDR3 in DNA: TGCGCCAGCAGTCAGTATAGCACAGATACGCAGTATTTT. Encoded protein: CASSQYSTDTQYF.

This clonotype showed up just a few times. The chain has TRBV5-1 and TRBJ2-5; 12 nucleotides match TRBD1. Germline values: CDR1 SGHRS, CDR2 YFSETQ. The V and J ends lost 4 bases and 5 bases, in that order; junction bases with no gene match: 6. This CDR3 is 15 amino acids long. The CDR3 bases are TGCGCCAGCAGCCGAGGGACAGGGGGCATTGAGACCCAGTACTTC. Protein sequence: CASSRGTGGIETQYF.

The V gene is TRBV13, the J gene TRBJ2-1; 10 nucleotides align to TRBD1. The CDR3 covers 16 residues. From germline, CDR1 is PRHDT and CDR2 FYEKMQ (reference sequence). Trimming removed 5 bases from V and 7 bases from J; junction bases left unmatched: 11. The CDR3 nucleotides read TGTGCCAGCAGCCCCAACCTCGGGACAGGGGTAAATGAGCAGTTCTTC. It codes for CASSPNLGTGVNEQFF.

This clonotype was detected only a few times. This sequence joins TRBV29-1 and TRBJ1-2; 9 nucleotides agree with TRBD1. V was pared by 6 bases and J by 5 bases, with 7 bases of the junction left unmatched. Germline V CDR1 and CDR2: SQVTM, ANQGSEA. The CDR3 spans 13 residues. As DNA, the CDR3 is TGCAGCGTCCTGACGACAGGGGGTTATGGCTACACCTTC. It translates to CSVLTTGGYGYTF.

The V and J genes are TRBV5-1 and TRBJ2-3; 9 bases line up with TRBD2. The CDR3 consists of 15 residues. The V and J ends lost 4 bases and 1 base, in that order; junction bases with no gene match: 4. The germline CDR1 and CDR2 sequences are SGHRS and YFSETQ. In DNA, the CDR3 is TGCGCCAGCAGCATGATAGCGGGAGGCACAGATACGCAGTATTTT. Protein: CASSMIAGGTDTQYF.

This clonotype has more than one count but fewer than ten. This rearrangement joins TRBV18 to TRBJ1-1; TRBD1 might be the D (5 bases). CDR3 size: 15 residues. The V end was cut by 2 bases, the J end by 1 base, with 11 bases between. Germline V CDR1 and CDR2: KGHSH, LQKENI. CDR3 amino acids: CASSPNFGQNTEAFF. The CDR3, as DNA: TGTGCCAGCTCACCAAACTTCGGACAGAACACTGAAGCTTTCTTT.

The chain links TRBV4-3 to TRBJ1-2; D ambiguous. The germline V gene has CDR1 LGHNA and CDR2 YSLEER. CDR3 length: 15 amino acids. The V gene lost 0 bases and the J gene lost 4 bases, with 12 bases spanning the gap. In DNA, the CDR3 is TGCGCCAGCAGCCAAGAGCGGCTAACCCTCTATGGCTACACCTTC. The encoded protein is CASSQERLTLYGYTF.

V gene TRBV20-1 combines with J gene TRBJ2-5; D may be TRBD1 or TRBD2 (6 bases each). Trimming removed 3 bases at V and 5 bases at J, with 13 bases between. This CDR3 region has 13 residues. CDR1 and CDR2 from the germline V gene are DFQATT and SNEGSKA (reference sequence). CDR3 sequence: CSASITGRETQYF. The CDR3 DNA follows: TGCAGTGCTAGCATAACAGGGAGGGAGACCCAGTACTTC.

The chain carries TRBV5-1 and TRBJ2-3; D is unclear. The germline gives CDR1 SGHRS, CDR2 YFSETQ. CDR3 length equals 16 residues. The V and J ends lost 4 bases and 6 bases respectively, with 21 bases between them. CDR3 in DNA: TGCGCCAGCAGCAACCAAGAACAGCTCAAGGCCGATACGCAGTATTTT. As protein: CASSNQEQLKADTQYF.

This clonotype was counted once. The V call is TRBV15, the J call TRBJ2-3; 9 nucleotides agree with TRBD1. V lost 11 bases and J lost 1; bases outside the gene matches: 7. Germline-derived CDR1 and CDR2 are LNHNV and YYDKDF (reference sequence). The CDR3 runs to 14 residues. The CDR3 region is CAVDRDRGTDTQYF. The CDR3, as DNA: TGTGCCGTCGACCGGGACAGGGGCACAGATACGCAGTATTTT.

This clonotype was recorded a few times. The chain carries TRBV4-3 and TRBJ1-4; D remains ambiguous. This CDR3 comprises 16 residues. The germline gives CDR1 LGHNA, CDR2 YSLEER. Trimming stripped 3 bases from V and 0 bases from J, with 11 bases between. CDR3 protein: CASSQLDGATNEKLFF. DNA of the CDR3: TGCGCCAGCAGCCAGCTCGACGGAGCAACTAATGAAAAACTGTTTTTT.

This clonotype came up once. The chain employs TRBV11-2 and TRBJ1-5; tentative D call: TRBD1 (6 bases). The germline V and J ends were trimmed by 5 bases and 9 bases, with 14 bases remaining between them. Germline CDR1 reads SGHAT; CDR2 reads FQNNGV. The CDR3 is 13 amino acids. The CDR3 spells CASSPTGSMPQHF. The DNA of the CDR3 is TGTGCCAGCAGCCCAACAGGGAGTATGCCCCAGCATTTT. The variable domain in full, completed from reference TRBV11-2 and TRBJ1-5, reads EAGVAQSPRYKIIEKRQSVAFWCNPISGHATLYWYQQILGQGPKLLIQFQNNGVVDDSQLPKDRFSAERLKGVDSTLKIQPAKLEDSAVYLCASSPTGSMPQHFGDGTRLSIL.

In its sample, this clonotype was seen a few times. The chain has TRBV6-5 and TRBJ2-2, with D maybe TRBD2 (6 bases). V was cut by 2 bases and J by 4 bases, with 14 bases left in between. This CDR3 comprises 16 residues. CDR1 is MNHEY, CDR2 SVGAGI, per germline. The CDR3 loop is CASSYGLLASTGELFF. The CDR3 DNA reads TGTGCCAGCAGTTACGGGCTGCTAGCGAGCACCGGGGAGCTGTTTTTT.

This chain uses TRBV11-2 with TRBJ2-3, with D perhaps matching TRBD2 (6 bases). There are 13 residues in the CDR3. CDR1 is SGHAT, CDR2 FQNNGV, per germline. V was pared by 5 bases and J by 8 bases, with 14 bases between. The CDR3, as DNA: TGTGCCAGCAGCACCGGGGGAGCGGGTACGCAGTATTTT. Translation gives CASSTGGAGTQYF.

The rearrangement uses TRBV3-1 and TRBJ2-1; perhaps TRBD1 as D (6 bases). This CDR3 spans 17 amino acids. V lost 4 bases, J lost 0 bases, and 16 bases lay in between. In germline, CDR1 is LGHDT, CDR2 YNNKEL (reference sequence). The DNA for the CDR3 is TGTGCCAGCAGCCGCGCGCTCAGGGGCTTCTCCTACAATGAGCAGTTCTTC. Translated: CASSRALRGFSYNEQFF.

V gene TRBV24-1 combines with J gene TRBJ2-5; 11 bases match TRBD2. The length of the CDR3 is 15 residues. Germline CDR1 is KGHDR and CDR2 is SFDVKD. V gave up 3 bases and J gave up 5 bases; unmatched junction bases: 4. CDR3 nucleotide sequence: TGTGCCACCAGTGATCGACTAGCGGGAACGGAGACCCAGTACTTC. This sequence encodes CATSDRLAGTETQYF.

This clonotype was seen more than once but under ten times. The J gene is TRBJ2-1, the V gene TRBV20-1; D might be TRBD2 (6 bases). The germline gives CDR1 DFQATT, CDR2 SNEGSKA (reference sequence). V was cut by 0 bases and J by 7 bases, with 16 bases left in between. CDR3 length equals 15 residues. The CDR3 is CSARDPTGVRNEQFF. For the CDR3, the DNA is TGCAGTGCTAGAGACCCCACGGGAGTGAGGAATGAGCAGTTCTTC.

CDR3: CSAAPRRAPYEQYV. In nucleotides, the CDR3 is TGCAGTGCTGCCCCTCGGAGGGCCCCTTACGAGCAGTACGTC. The chain is built from TRBV20-1 and TRBJ2-7; D perhaps matches TRBD2 (6 bases). CDR1 and CDR2 (germline): DFQATT, SNEGSKA (reference sequence). Trimming stripped 5 bases from V and 4 bases from J, with 18 bases between. CDR3 length: 14 residues.

This clonotype was detected a few times. The V call is TRBV9, the J call TRBJ2-4; D is perhaps TRBD1 (6 bases). Germline CDR1 and CDR2: SGDLS and YYNGEE. CDR3 length equals 17 residues. Between the trimmed V and J ends, which lost 3 bases and 1 base, there was a span of 17 bases. The CDR3 DNA reads as TGTGCCAGCAGCGGCACACAGGGCCGTGGGGCCAAAAACATTCAGTACTTC. Translating it yields CASSGTQGRGAKNIQYF.

The chain has TRBV6-5 and TRBJ2-1, with 9 nucleotides matching TRBD2. Germline CDR1 is MNHEY and CDR2 is SVGAGI. V dropped 0 bases and J dropped 9; count of bases not matched to a gene: 9. CDR3 length: 16 amino acids. This CDR3 is CASSYSTSGHRSEQFF. The CDR3 DNA is TGTGCCAGCAGTTACTCGACTAGCGGCCATAGGAGTGAGCAGTTCTTC.

This clonotype has a handful of counts. The genes are TRBV7-2 and TRBJ1-1; 10 bases agree with TRBD1. Germline CDR1 reads SGHTA; CDR2 reads FQGNSA. J lost 5 bases, V lost 4 bases, and 4 bases had no gene match. The CDR3 has 14 residues. The DNA for the CDR3 is TGTGCCAGCAGCTCGACAGGGGGCTTAACTGAAGCTTTCTTT. Protein product: CASSSTGGLTEAFF.

There are a few counts of this clonotype. The chain joins TRBV7-2 to TRBJ1-2; 7 nucleotides line up with TRBD1. This CDR3 contains 15 residues. V dropped 5 bases and J dropped 5; count of bases not matched to a gene: 11. In germline, CDR1 is SGHTA, CDR2 FQGNSA. In DNA form, the CDR3 reads TGTGCCAGCAGCCTACAAACAGGGGCGAGTTATGGCTACACCTTC. Its translation is CASSLQTGASYGYTF.

This clonotype was detected only a few times. The chain employs TRBV28 and TRBJ1-1; D is uncertain. The CDR3 totals 14 residues. The V gene's germline CDR1 is MDHEN and CDR2 SYDVKM. Trimming took 0 bases from V and 5 from J, leaving 10 bases between them. CDR3 sequence: CASSLWTAGTEAFF. CDR3 in DNA: TGTGCCAGCAGTTTATGGACGGCGGGGACTGAAGCTTTCTTT.

The chain uses TRBV4-3 and TRBJ2-7, with 7 positions matching TRBD1. This CDR3 contains 15 residues. Unmatched junction bases numbered 2, after V lost 0 bases and J lost 0 bases. Looked up from germline, CDR1 is LGHNA and CDR2 is YSLEER. CDR3 sequence reads: CASSQETGYSYEQYV. The DNA for the CDR3 is TGCGCCAGCAGCCAAGAGACAGGGTACTCCTACGAGCAGTACGTC.

The chain links TRBV28 to TRBJ2-7; tentatively, D is TRBD1 (5 bases). The CDR3 spans 13 residues. V shed 5 bases and J shed 3 bases, with 11 bases lying between them. From germline, CDR1 is MDHEN and CDR2 SYDVKM. CDR3 DNA: TGTGCCAGCAGTGCAGGACAACTCTACGAGCAGTACTTC. Its protein product is CASSAGQLYEQYF.

This clonotype was seen more than once but under ten times. V gene TRBV6-2 or TRBV6-3 combines with J gene TRBJ2-5; D uncertain. CDR3 length: 12 residues. Germline V gene data show CDR1 as MNHEY and CDR2 as SVGEGT. The V gene lost 6 bases and the J gene lost 4 bases, with 9 bases spanning the gap. CDR3 protein: CASRFPTETQYF. The CDR3 DNA sequence: TGTGCCAGCAGGTTCCCAACAGAGACCCAGTACTTC.

The chain links TRBV27 to TRBJ2-7, with 12 bases that match TRBD2. The CDR3 totals 15 residues. The trim removed 7 bases at V and 5 bases at J, leaving 9 bases unmatched. Germline CDR1 reads MNHEY; CDR2 reads SMNVEV (reference sequence). CDR3 sequence reads: CASKSTSGSLNEQYF. CDR3 nucleotides: TGTGCCAGCAAATCGACTAGCGGGAGTCTCAACGAGCAGTACTTC.

This clonotype has just a few counts. The chain uses TRBV29-1 and TRBJ2-7; TRBD2 matches at 11 bases. The CDR3 loop spans 16 amino acids. The V segment lost 1 base and the J segment 3 bases; nucleotides outside the gene matches: 8. Germline V gene lookup returns CDR1 SQVTM and CDR2 ANQGSEA. The CDR3 here is CSVEVGGLAADYEQYF. The CDR3 DNA is TGCAGCGTTGAAGTCGGGGGACTAGCGGCCGACTACGAGCAGTACTTC.

This chain uses TRBV12-3 or TRBV12-4 with TRBJ2-5; the match to TRBD1 covers 9 bases. The CDR3 spans 16 residues. Trimming removed 5 bases from V and 5 bases from J; junction bases left unmatched: 12. CDR3 region: CASSLAPGQGSETQYF. The CDR3 coding sequence is TGTGCCAGCAGTCTGGCCCCGGGACAGGGATCGGAGACCCAGTACTTC.

The rearrangement links TRBV7-9 to TRBJ2-7; TRBD2 matches at 7 bases. With V trimmed by 8 bases and J by 5 bases, 12 bases remained unmatched. The CDR3 totals 14 residues. CDR1 is SEHNR, CDR2 FQNEAQ, per germline (reference sequence). Written as DNA, the CDR3 is TGTGCCAGCGGTTCGGGCGGGAGTAGCGACGAGCAGTACTTC. Residues: CASGSGGSSDEQYF.